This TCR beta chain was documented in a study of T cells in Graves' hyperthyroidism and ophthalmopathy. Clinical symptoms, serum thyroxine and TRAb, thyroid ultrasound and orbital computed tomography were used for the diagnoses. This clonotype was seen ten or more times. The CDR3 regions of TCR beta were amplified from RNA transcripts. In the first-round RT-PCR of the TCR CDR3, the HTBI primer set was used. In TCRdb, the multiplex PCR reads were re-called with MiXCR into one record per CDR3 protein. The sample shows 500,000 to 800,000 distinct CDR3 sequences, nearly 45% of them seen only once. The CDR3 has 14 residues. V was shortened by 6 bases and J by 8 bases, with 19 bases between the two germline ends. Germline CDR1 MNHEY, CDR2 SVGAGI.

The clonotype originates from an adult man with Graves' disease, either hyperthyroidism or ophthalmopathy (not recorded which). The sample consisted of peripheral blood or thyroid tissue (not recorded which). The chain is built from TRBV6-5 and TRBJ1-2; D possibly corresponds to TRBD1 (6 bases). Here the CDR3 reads CASSTMDSGGGYTF. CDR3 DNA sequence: TGTGCCAGCAGCACCATGGACAGCGGTGGGGGCTACACCTTC.